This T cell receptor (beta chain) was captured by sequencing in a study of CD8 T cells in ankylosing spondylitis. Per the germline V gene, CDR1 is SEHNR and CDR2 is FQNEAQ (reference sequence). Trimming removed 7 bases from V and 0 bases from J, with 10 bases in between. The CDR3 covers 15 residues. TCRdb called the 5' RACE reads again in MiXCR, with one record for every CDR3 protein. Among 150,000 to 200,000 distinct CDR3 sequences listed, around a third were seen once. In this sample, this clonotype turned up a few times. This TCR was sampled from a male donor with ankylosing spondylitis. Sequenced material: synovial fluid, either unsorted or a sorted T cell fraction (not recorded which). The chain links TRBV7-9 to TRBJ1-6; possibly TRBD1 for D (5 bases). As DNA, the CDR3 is TGTGCCAGCAATGCAGGGAGCTCCTATAATTCACCCCTCCACTTT. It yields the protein CASNAGSSYNSPLHF.